Listed below are T cell receptor beta chains from one sample, sequenced in a study of control samples from healthy donors and cancer patients. Generated by immunoSEQ multiplex PCR, the TCRdb table keeps only in-frame clones and is missing some. Counted here are more than 85,000 clones, roughly 90% occurring once; the ten biggest clones make up about 3.7%. The material sequenced was PBMCs. Every receptor here comes from a woman aged 60-70 years with lung cancer. Each CDR3 is given with its conserved first and last residue. D genes are given only for firm matches. The size of a clone is reported for some rows only, either as once, few or many, or as a class for expanded clones.

TRBD1,NA,TRBV27,TRBJ1-1,TGTGCCAGCAGTCCTCGACAGGGGATATCGCCTGAAGCTTTCTTT,CASSPRQGISPEAFF
NA,NA,TRBV29-1,TRBJ2-1,TGCAGCGCCTTCGGGTCTTACAATGAGCAGTTCTTC,CSAFGSYNEQFF
TRBD1,NA,TRBV18,TRBJ2-2,TGTGCCAGCTCACCACTGACTCCGGGACAGATTTACACCGGGGAGCTGTTTTTT,CASSPLTPGQIYTGELFF
NA,NA,TRBV30,TRBJ1-5,TGTGCCTGGAGCGGAGGTCAGGGGAATCAGCCCCAGCATTTT,CAWSGGQGNQPQHF
NA,NA,TRBV10-3,TRBJ2-5,TGTGCCATCAGAGACTCAATGGGAGAGACCCAGTACTTC,CAIRDSMGETQYF
TRBD2,NA,TRBV6-5,TRBJ2-7,TGTGCCAGCAGTTACACCGGACTAGCGGATTCCTACGAGCAGTACTTC,CASSYTGLADSYEQYF
NA,NA,TRBV19,TRBJ1-1,TGTGCCAGTAGTATAGGTTCCAGGGGTAGGGGCGCTGAAGCTTTCTTT,CASSIGSRGRGAEAFF
NA,NA,TRBV12-5,TRBJ2-6,TGTGCTAGTGGGAGCTCTGGGGCCAACGTCCTGACTTTC,CASGSSGANVLTF
NA,once,TRBV25-1,TRBJ2-7,TGTGCCAGCACCATGACAGGAGGAGTCTACGAGCAGTACTTC,CASTMTGGVYEQYF
NA,NA,TRBV29-1,TRBJ1-1,TGCAGCGTTGAAGATGGGGGCTCTTACACTGAAGCTTTCTTT,CSVEDGGSYTEAFF
NA,NA,TRBV5-1,TRBJ1-5,TGCGCCAGCAGACTAGACACGTATAGCAATCAGCCCCAGCATTTT,CASRLDTYSNQPQHF
NA,NA,TRBV7-8,TRBJ2-5,TGTGCCAGCAGCTTAGGACAGCAAGAGACCCAGTACTTC,CASSLGQQETQYF
NA,NA,TRBV5-6,TRBJ1-2,TGTGCCAGCAGCTTGGACACTAACTATGGCTACACCTTC,CASSLDTNYGYTF
NA,NA,TRBV11-2,TRBJ2-5,TGTGCCAGCAGCTTAGACGCCCACGGCGGGGCCCAGTACTTC,CASSLDAHGGAQYF
NA,few,TRBV6-1,TRBJ1-1,TGTGCCAGCAGTGAATATGACAGAAACACTGAAGCTTTCTTT,CASSEYDRNTEAFF
TRBD1,NA,TRBV7-2,TRBJ2-2,TGTGCCAGCAGCTTAGTGACAGGGAGAACCGGGGAGCTGTTTTTT,CASSLVTGRTGELFF
NA,NA,TRBV9,TRBJ1-3,TGTGCCAGCAGCGTAGGAACGGACACCTCTGGAAACACCATATATTTT,CASSVGTDTSGNTIYF
NA,NA,TRBV18,TRBJ1-4,TGTGCCAGCTCACCCTATTCGGGGGGGAGTGAAAAACTGTTTTTT,CASSPYSGGSEKLFF
TRBD1,NA,TRBV6-1,TRBJ1-4,TGTGCCAGCAGTGAATTCGAGGGGGCCGGTGAAAAACTGTTTTTT,CASSEFEGAGEKLFF
NA,NA,TRBV19,TRBJ2-1,TGTGCCAGTAGTATACAGGCCTCCTACAATGAGCAGTTCTTC,CASSIQASYNEQFF
TRBD1,NA,TRBV24-1,TRBJ1-1,TGTGCCACCAGTGAGGGGGGACAGACCAACACTGAAGCTTTCTTT,CATSEGGQTNTEAFF
NA,many,TRBV7-9,TRBJ2-7,TGTGCCAGCAGCTTAGCGCCAGGGGAGGCCTACGAGCAGTACTTC,CASSLAPGEAYEQYF
TRBD1,NA,TRBV7-8,TRBJ1-5,TGTGCCAGCAGCCTCGGACAGGGCAATCAGCCCCAGCATTTT,CASSLGQGNQPQHF
NA,NA,TRBV7-7,TRBJ2-3,TGTGCTAGCAGCTTAGGGCCGGACGGCACAGATACGCAGTATTTT,CASSLGPDGTDTQYF
TRBD2,NA,TRBV7-3,TRBJ2-1,TGTGCCAGCAGCCAATGGGGGACTAGCGGGTGGAGCTCCTACAATGAGCAGTTCTTC,CASSQWGTSGWSSYNEQFF